This TCR beta chain derives from a study of blood T cell repertoires in COVID-19. The repertoire was sequenced with immunoSEQ multiplex PCR; TCRdb's copy has only in-frame clones and lacks some. The table shows around 200,000 clones, with approximately 87% occurring only once. Germline CDR1 is MDHEN and CDR2 is SYDVKM. The CDR3 is 14 residues long. The V end was cut by 2 bases, the J end by 4 bases, with 11 bases between. The sample holds a few counts of this clone. This sequence joins TRBV28 and TRBJ1-2; D uncertain. Input material: peripheral blood. The origin of this receptor is a man between 60 and 75 years old who had recovered from COVID-19. Here the CDR3 DNA reads TGTGCCAGCAGTTTAGCAGTTCCGTTCTATGGCTACACCTTC. Translated, it gives CASSLAVPFYGYTF.